The 10 T cell receptor beta chains below were found in one sample sequenced in a study of technical replicates of blood from several donors. Produced via immunoSEQ multiplex PCR; TCRdb's table is partial and in-frame only. In the table there are some 80,000 clones, 91% of which are singletons. Sequencing used T cells isolated from PBMCs. The receptor set was obtained from a human donor in good health.

The chain carries TRBV10-3 and TRBJ2-1; D is unresolved. Trimming shortened V by 2 bases and J by 7 bases, and 12 bases separated the two germline ends. Germline CDR1 is ENHRY and CDR2 is SYGVKD. The CDR3 has 14 amino acids. CDR3: CAISEDLSRNEQFF. The DNA for the CDR3 is TGTGCCATCAGTGAGGACTTAAGTAGAAATGAGCAGTTCTTC.

The chain uses TRBV14 and TRBJ1-2; possibly TRBD1 for D (5 bases). The CDR3 has 14 amino acids. V was shortened by 1 base and J by 7 bases, with 13 bases between the two germline ends. The germline V gene has CDR1 SGHDN and CDR2 FVKESK. The CDR3 sequence: CASSQVTRGAGYTF. The CDR3 DNA sequence: TGTGCCAGCAGCCAAGTCACGCGGGGCGCTGGCTACACCTTC.

This CDR3 reads CASSTPTGGADTEAFF. The CDR3 DNA reads TGTGCCAGCAGCACTCCAACAGGGGGCGCCGACACTGAAGCTTTCTTT. The gene calls are TRBV21-1 and TRBJ1-1; the tabulated D call, TRBD1, remains unverified against the DNA. TRBV21-1 is deemed a pseudogene. The CDR3 covers 16 residues.

V gene TRBV18 combines with J gene TRBJ2-1; a weak D match, TRBD2 (5 bases). Germline V gene sequence: CDR1 KGHSH, CDR2 LQKENI. The CDR3 has 14 amino acids. V gave up 0 bases and J gave up 9 bases, with 12 bases separating them. CDR3 sequence reads: CASSPPGGWAEQFF. CDR3 coding DNA: TGTGCCAGCTCACCACCCGGCGGGTGGGCTGAGCAGTTCTTC.

The V call is TRBV7-8, the J call TRBJ2-1; TRBD2 agrees at 12 bases. With 5 bases clipped from V and 5 bases from J, the junction kept 10 bases outside the gene matches. Germline V lookup: CDR1 SGHVS, CDR2 FQNEAQ. The CDR3 covers 17 residues. The CDR3 region is CASSPRLAGVPDNEQFF. Here the CDR3 DNA reads TGTGCCAGCAGCCCACGACTAGCGGGAGTTCCGGACAATGAGCAGTTCTTC.

The V gene is TRBV27, the J gene TRBJ2-2, with TRBD2 identical over 7 bases. Germline lookup yields CDR1 MNHEY and CDR2 SMNVEV (reference sequence). Trimming at V came to 10 bases and at J to 1 base, leaving 6 bases not matched to a gene. The CDR3 loop spans 14 amino acids. Here the CDR3 reads CATRTRQNTGELFF. For the CDR3, the DNA is TGTGCCACTCGGACTAGGCAGAACACCGGGGAGCTGTTTTTT.

V usage is TRBV5-4 and J usage is TRBJ1-1, with D unresolved. Trimming stripped 4 bases from V and 2 bases from J, with 12 bases between. The CDR3 runs to 14 residues. Germline values: CDR1 SGHNT, CDR2 YYREEE (reference sequence). The CDR3 region has the DNA TGTGCCAGCAGCCCGTATCAGGTAAACACTGAAGCTTTCTTT. Its protein product is CASSPYQVNTEAFF.

The chain recombines TRBV7-9 with TRBJ2-1; 9 positions agree with TRBD2. Germline CDR1 is SEHNR and CDR2 is FQNEAQ (reference sequence). This CDR3 contains 16 residues. The trim removed 5 bases at V and 7 bases at J, leaving 12 bases unmatched. CDR3 nucleotides: TGTGCCAGCAGCCTAAGTAGCGGGAGCTGGAGTAATGAGCAGTTCTTC. Its translation: CASSLSSGSWSNEQFF.

The chain uses TRBV27 and TRBJ2-1, with 7 bases identical to TRBD2. J lost 4 bases, V lost 3 bases, and 3 bases had no gene match. CDR3 length: 14 amino acids. Germline CDR1 reads MNHEY; CDR2 reads SMNVEV (reference sequence). This chain's CDR3 is CASSFSGSYNEQFF. DNA for the CDR3: TGTGCCAGCAGTTTTAGCGGGTCATACAATGAGCAGTTCTTC.

This chain connects TRBV27 to TRBJ2-3, with D tentatively TRBD2 (6 bases). Per the germline V gene, CDR1 is MNHEY and CDR2 is SMNVEV (reference sequence). The CDR3 contains 14 residues. Trimming removed 5 bases at V and 2 bases at J, with 11 bases between. The CDR3 nucleotides are TGTGCCAGCAGTCCGGGACTCCTCACAGATACGCAGTATTTT. Its translation is CASSPGLLTDTQYF.